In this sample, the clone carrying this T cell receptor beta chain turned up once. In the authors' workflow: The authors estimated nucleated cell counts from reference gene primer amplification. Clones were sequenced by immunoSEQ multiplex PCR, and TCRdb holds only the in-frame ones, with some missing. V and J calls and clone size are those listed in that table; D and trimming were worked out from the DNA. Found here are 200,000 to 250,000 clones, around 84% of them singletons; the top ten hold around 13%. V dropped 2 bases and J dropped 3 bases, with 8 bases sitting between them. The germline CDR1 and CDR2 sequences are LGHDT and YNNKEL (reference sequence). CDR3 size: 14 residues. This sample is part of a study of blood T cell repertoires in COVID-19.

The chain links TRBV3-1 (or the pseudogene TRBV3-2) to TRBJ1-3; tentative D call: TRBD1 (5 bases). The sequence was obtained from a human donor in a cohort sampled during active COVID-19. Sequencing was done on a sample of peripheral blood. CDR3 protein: CASSQLRDGNTIYF. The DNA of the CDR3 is TGTGCCAGCAGCCAACTCAGGGATGGAAACACCATATATTTT.